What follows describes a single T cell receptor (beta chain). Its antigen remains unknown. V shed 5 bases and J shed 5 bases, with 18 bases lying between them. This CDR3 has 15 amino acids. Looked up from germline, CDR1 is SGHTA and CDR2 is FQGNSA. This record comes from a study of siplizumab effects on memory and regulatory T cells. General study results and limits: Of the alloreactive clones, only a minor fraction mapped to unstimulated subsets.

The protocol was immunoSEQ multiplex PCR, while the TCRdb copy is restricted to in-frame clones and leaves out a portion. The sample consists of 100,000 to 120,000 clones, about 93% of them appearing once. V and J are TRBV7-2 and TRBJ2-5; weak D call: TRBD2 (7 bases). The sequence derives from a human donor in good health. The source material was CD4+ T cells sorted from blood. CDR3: CASSAGTPGGETQYF. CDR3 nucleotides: TGTGCCAGCAGCGCCGGGACACCCGGGGGGGAGACCCAGTACTTC.